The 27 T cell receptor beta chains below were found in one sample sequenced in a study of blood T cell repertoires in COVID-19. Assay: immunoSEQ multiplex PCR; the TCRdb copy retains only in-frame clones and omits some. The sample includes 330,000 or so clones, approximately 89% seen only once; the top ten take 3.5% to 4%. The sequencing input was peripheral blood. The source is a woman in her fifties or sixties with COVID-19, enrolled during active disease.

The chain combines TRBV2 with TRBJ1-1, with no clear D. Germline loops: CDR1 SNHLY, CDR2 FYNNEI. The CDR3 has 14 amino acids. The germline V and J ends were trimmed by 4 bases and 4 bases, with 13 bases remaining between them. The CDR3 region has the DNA TGTGCCAGCAGTGCCTGGGGTGAGGGCACTGAAGCTTTCTTT. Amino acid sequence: CASSAWGEGTEAFF.

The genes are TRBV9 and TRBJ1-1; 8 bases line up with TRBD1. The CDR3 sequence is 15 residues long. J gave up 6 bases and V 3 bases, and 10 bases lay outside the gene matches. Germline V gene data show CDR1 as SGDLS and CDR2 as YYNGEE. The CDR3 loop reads CASSAGRQGAAEAFF. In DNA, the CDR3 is TGTGCCAGCAGCGCTGGGCGCCAGGGGGCCGCTGAAGCTTTCTTT.

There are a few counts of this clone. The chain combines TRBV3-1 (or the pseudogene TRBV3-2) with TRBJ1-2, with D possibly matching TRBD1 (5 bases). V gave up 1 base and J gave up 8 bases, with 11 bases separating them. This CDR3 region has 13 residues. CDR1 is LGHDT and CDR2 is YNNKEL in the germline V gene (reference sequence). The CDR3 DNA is TGTGCCAGCAGCCAAGTAGGAGGGGAAGGCTACACCTTC. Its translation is CASSQVGGEGYTF.

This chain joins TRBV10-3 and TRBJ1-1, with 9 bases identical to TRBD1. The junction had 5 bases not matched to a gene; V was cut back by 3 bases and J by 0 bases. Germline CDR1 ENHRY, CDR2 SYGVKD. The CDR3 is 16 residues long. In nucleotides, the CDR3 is TGTGCCATCAGTGATGGGGGACAGGGACTGAACACTGAAGCTTTCTTT. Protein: CAISDGGQGLNTEAFF.

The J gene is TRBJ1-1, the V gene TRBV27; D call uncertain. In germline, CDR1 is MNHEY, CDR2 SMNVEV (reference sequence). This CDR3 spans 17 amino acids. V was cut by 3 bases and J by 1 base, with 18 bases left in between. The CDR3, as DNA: TGTGCCAGCAGTTTTCGATCTCCGGTAGTTAGGAACACTGAAGCTTTCTTT. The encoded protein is CASSFRSPVVRNTEAFF.

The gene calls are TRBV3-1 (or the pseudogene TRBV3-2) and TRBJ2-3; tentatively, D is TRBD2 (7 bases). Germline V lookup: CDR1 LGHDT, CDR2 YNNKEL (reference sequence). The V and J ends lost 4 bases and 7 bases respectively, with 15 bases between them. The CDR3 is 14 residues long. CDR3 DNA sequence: TGTGCCAGCAGCCCTGGGGGGGGCGTTAATACGCAGTATTTT. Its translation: CASSPGGGVNTQYF.

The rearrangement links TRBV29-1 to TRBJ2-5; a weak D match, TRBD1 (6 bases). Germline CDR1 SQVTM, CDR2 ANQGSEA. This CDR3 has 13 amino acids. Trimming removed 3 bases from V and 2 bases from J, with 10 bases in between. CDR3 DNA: TGCAGCGTTGACCGGGACACTCAAGAGACCCAGTACTTC. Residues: CSVDRDTQETQYF.

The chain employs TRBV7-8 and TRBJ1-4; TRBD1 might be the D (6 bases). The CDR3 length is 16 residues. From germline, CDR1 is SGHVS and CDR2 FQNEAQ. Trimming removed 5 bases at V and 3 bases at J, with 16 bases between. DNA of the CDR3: TGTGCCAGCAGCAAACAGGGATTTTCCTCTAATGAAAAACTGTTTTTT. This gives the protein CASSKQGFSSNEKLFF.

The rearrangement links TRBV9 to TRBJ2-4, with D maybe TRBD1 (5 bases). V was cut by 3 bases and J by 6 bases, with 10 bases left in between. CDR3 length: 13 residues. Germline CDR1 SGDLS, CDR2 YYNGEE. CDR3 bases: TGTGCCAGCAGCGCGCAGGGCCTAAACATTCAGTACTTC. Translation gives CASSAQGLNIQYF.

The CDR3 region has the DNA TGCGCCAGCAGCTGGGGACAGGGGGCTTCCTATGGCTACACCTTC. It encodes CASSWGQGASYGYTF. J is TRBJ1-2 and V is TRBV5-1, with 12 nucleotides matching TRBD1. V gave up 3 bases and J gave up 4 bases; unmatched junction bases: 4. This CDR3 spans 15 amino acids. Germline assignment: CDR1 SGHRS and CDR2 YFSETQ.

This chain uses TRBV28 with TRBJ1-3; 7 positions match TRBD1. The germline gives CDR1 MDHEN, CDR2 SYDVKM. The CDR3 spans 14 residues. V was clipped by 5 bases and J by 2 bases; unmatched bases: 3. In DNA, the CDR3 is TGTGCCAGCAGTCTAGGGACAGCTGGAAACACCATATATTTT. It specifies CASSLGTAGNTIYF.

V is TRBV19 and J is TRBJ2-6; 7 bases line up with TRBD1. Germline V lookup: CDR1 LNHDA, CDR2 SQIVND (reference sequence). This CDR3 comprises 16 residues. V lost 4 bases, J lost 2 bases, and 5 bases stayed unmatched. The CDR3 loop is CASSTDTGAGANVLTF. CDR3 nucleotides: TGTGCCAGTAGTACCGACACAGGGGCTGGGGCCAACGTCCTGACTTTC. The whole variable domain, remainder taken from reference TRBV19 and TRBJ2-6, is DGGITQSPKYLFRKEGQNVTLSCEQNLNHDAMYWYRQDPGQGLRLIYYSQIVNDFQKGDIAEGYSVSREKKESFPLTVTSAQKNPTAFYLCASSTDTGAGANVLTFGAGSRLTVL.

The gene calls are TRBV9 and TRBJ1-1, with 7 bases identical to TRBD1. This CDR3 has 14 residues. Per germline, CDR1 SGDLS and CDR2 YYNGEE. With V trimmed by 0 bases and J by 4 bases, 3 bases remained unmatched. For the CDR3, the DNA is TGTGCCAGCAGCGTAGGGGGACAGACCACTGAAGCTTTCTTT. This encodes CASSVGGQTTEAFF. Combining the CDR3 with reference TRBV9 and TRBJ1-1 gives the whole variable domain DSGVTQTPKHLITATGQRVTLRCSPRSGDLSVYWYQQSLDQGLQFLIQYYNGEERAKGNILERFSAQQFPDLHSELNLSSLELGDSALYFCASSVGGQTTEAFFGQGTRLTVV.

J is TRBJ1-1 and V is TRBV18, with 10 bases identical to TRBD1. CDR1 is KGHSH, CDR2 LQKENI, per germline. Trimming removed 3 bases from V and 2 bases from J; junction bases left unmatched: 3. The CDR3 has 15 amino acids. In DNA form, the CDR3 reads TGTGCCAGCTCACCGGACAGGGGGGCAAACACTGAAGCTTTCTTT. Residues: CASSPDRGANTEAFF.

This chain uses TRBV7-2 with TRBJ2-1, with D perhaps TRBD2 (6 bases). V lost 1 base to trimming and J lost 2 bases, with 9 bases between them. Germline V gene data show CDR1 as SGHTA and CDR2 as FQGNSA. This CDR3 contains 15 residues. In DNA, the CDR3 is TGTGCCAGCAGCTTAGTGGGGGGAACCTACAATGAGCAGTTCTTC. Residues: CASSLVGGTYNEQFF. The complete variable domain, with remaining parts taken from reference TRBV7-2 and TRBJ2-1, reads GAGVSQSPSNKVTEKGKDVELRCDPISGHTALYWYRQSLGQGLEFLIYFQGNSAPDKSGLPSDRFSAERTGGSVSTLTIQRTQQEDSAVYLCASSLVGGTYNEQFFGPGTRLTVL.

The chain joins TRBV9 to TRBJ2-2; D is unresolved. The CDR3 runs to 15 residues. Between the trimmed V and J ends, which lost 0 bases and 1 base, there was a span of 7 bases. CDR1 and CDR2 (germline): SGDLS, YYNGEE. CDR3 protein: CASSVESGNTGELFF. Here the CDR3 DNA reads TGTGCCAGCAGCGTAGAATCAGGGAACACCGGGGAGCTGTTTTTT. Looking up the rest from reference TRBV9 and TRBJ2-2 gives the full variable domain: DSGVTQTPKHLITATGQRVTLRCSPRSGDLSVYWYQQSLDQGLQFLIQYYNGEERAKGNILERFSAQQFPDLHSELNLSSLELGDSALYFCASSVESGNTGELFFGEGSRLTVL.

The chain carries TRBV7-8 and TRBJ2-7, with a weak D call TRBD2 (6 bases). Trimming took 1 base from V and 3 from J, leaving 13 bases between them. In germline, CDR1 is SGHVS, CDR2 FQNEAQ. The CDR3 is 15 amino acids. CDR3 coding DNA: TGTGCCAGCAGCTTAGGCGGGACCTCTGGCTACGAGCAGTACTTC. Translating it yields CASSLGGTSGYEQYF.

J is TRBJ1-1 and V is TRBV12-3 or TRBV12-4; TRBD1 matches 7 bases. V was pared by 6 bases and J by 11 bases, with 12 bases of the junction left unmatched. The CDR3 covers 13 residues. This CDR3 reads CASSPDRAGGAFF. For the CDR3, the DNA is TGTGCCAGCAGCCCAGACAGGGCTGGGGGGGCTTTCTTT.

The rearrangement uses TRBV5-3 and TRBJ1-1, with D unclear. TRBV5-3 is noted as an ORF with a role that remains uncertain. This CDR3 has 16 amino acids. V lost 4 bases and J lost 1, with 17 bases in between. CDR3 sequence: CARSDPTRARNTEAFF. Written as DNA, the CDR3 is TGTGCCAGAAGCGACCCCACGAGGGCGAGGAACACTGAAGCTTTCTTT.

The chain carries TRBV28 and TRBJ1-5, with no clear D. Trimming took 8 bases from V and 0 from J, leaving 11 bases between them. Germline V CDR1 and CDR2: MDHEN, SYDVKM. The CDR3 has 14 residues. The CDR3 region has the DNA TGTGCCAGCCGAACTCCTAATAGCAATCAGCCCCAGCATTTT. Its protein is CASRTPNSNQPQHF.

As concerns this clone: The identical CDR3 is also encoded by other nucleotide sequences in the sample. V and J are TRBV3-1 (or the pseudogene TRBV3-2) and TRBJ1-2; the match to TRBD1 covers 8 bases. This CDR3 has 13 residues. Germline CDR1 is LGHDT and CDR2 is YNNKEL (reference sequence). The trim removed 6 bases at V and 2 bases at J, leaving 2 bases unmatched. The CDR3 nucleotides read TGTGCCAGCAGTCGACAGGGGAACTATGGCTACACCTTC. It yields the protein CASSRQGNYGYTF.

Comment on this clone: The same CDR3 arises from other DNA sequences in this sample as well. The CDR3 DNA sequence: TGTGCCAGCATTCGGACTAGCGGGGGATACGAGCAGTACTTC. Translation: CASIRTSGGYEQYF. This chain joins TRBV6-5 and TRBJ2-7, with 13 positions matching TRBD2. With 7 bases clipped from V and 4 bases from J, the junction kept 4 bases outside the gene matches. The CDR3 has 14 residues. Per the germline V gene, CDR1 is MNHEY and CDR2 is SVGAGI.

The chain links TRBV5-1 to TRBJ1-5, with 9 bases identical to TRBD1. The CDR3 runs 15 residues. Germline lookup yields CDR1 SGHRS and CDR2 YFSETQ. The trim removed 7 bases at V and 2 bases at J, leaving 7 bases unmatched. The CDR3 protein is CASRDRERGNQPQHF. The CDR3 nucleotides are TGCGCCAGCCGGGACAGGGAACGTGGCAATCAGCCCCAGCATTTT.

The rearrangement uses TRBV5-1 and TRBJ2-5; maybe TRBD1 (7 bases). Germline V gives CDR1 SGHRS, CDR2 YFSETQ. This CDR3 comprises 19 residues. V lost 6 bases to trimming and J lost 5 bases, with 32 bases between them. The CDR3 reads CASTGSGGGLGGRRETQYF. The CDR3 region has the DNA TGCGCCAGCACCGGGAGTGGAGGGGGCCTAGGTGGAAGAAGGGAGACCCAGTACTTC.

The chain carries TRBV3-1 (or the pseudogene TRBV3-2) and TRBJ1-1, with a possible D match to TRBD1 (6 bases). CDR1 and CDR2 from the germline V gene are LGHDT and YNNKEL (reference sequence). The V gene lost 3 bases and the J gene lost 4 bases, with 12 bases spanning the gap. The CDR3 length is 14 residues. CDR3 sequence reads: CASSHPDRRTEAFF. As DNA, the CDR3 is TGTGCCAGCAGCCACCCCGACAGGCGCACTGAAGCTTTCTTT.

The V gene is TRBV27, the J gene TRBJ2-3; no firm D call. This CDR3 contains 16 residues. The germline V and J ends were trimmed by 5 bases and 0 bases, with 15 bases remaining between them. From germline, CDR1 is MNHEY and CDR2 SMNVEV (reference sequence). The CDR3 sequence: CASSPQEITSTDTQYF. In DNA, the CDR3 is TGTGCCAGCAGTCCGCAAGAGATAACTAGCACAGATACGCAGTATTTT.

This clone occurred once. CDR3 bases: TGTGCCAGTAGTATGTCTCCAGGGGCCTTCGTGGCCCAGTACTTC. This encodes CASSMSPGAFVAQYF. The chain links TRBV19 to TRBJ2-5, with a tentative D call TRBD1 (6 bases). Germline CDR1 LNHDA, CDR2 SQIVND (reference sequence). Trimming stripped 3 bases from V and 9 bases from J, with 20 bases between. The CDR3 runs 15 residues. The whole variable domain, remainder taken from reference TRBV19 and TRBJ2-5, is DGGITQSPKYLFRKEGQNVTLSCEQNLNHDAMYWYRQDPGQGLRLIYYSQIVNDFQKGDIAEGYSVSREKKESFPLTVTSAQKNPTAFYLCASSMSPGAFVAQYFGPGTRLLVL.